This T cell receptor (beta chain) was sequenced for a study of T cells in Graves' hyperthyroidism and ophthalmopathy. Authors of the study amplified TCR beta CDR3 regions from RNA transcripts. HTBI primers drove first-round RT-PCR of the TCR CDR3. TCRdb fed the multiplex PCR reads into MiXCR, producing one record per CDR3 protein. The data hold 400,000 to 600,000 distinct CDR3 sequences, with 16% observed a single time. This clonotype was seen only a few times. Germline CDR1 and CDR2: MNHNS and SASEGT. V was clipped by 0 bases and J by 5 bases, with 8 bases between them. The CDR3 is made up of 14 amino acids.

The sequence derives from a woman in her 30s with Graves' ophthalmopathy. The chain has TRBV6-1 and TRBJ1-5; maybe TRBD1 (5 bases). What was sequenced was blood. The CDR3 region is CASSEAGADQPQHF. The CDR3 nucleotides read TGTGCCAGCAGTGAAGCAGGGGCCGATCAGCCCCAGCATTTT.